Each of the 29 T cell receptor beta chains below was sequenced from the same sample in a study of T cell clonality in common variable immunodeficiency. Profiling relied on immunoSEQ multiplex PCR, and the TCRdb table lists in-frame clones only, not all of them. The sample presents some 50,000 clones, none singletons. The source material was peripheral blood mononuclear cells. The receptors derive from a person aged 18 to 70 in good health.

In its sample, this clone was seen many times. The CDR3 end falls 3 residues outside the read, so it is completed with the germline J gene. The chain employs TRBV4-1 and TRBJ2-7; no reliable D call. The CDR3 length is 14 residues. Germline V lookup: CDR1 MGHRA, CDR2 YSYEKL. The V end was cut by 3 bases, the J end by 4 bases, with 13 bases between. The sequenced CDR3 bases are TGCGCCAGCAGCCATGGCCCCGTCGGGTACGAG. The encoded protein is CASSHGPVGYE. The entire CDR3 sequence reads CASSHGPVGYEQYF.

This clone was seen many times. The observed sequence ends 3 residues before the CDR3 terminus, with the missing tail filled in from the germline J gene. The J gene is TRBJ1-5, the V gene TRBV20-1, with TRBD1 as a possible D gene (5 bases). The germline gives CDR1 DFQATT, CDR2 SNEGSKA (reference sequence). There are 15 residues in the CDR3. Between the trimmed V and J ends, which lost 3 bases and 4 bases, there was a span of 16 bases. This CDR3 reads CSARPGGGGNQPQHF. CDR3 bases read: TGCAGTGCTAGGCCGGGGGGAGGAGGAAATCAGCCC.

This clone was found many times. The read stops 3 residues short of the end of the CDR3; the missing end is completed from the germline J gene. This sequence joins TRBV7-8 and TRBJ2-1, with D tentatively TRBD1 (5 bases). The CDR3 has 15 amino acids. Germline V lookup: CDR1 SGHVS, CDR2 FQNEAQ. V was shortened by 4 bases and J by 7 bases, with 17 bases between the two germline ends. CDR3 residues: CASSSPKGVGNEQFF. The CDR3 DNA, read in part, is TGTGCCAGCAGCTCCCCCAAAGGGGTCGGTAATGAG. Full variable domain (outside the CDR3, taken from reference TRBV7-8 and TRBJ2-1): GAGVSQSPRYKVAKRGQDVALRCDPISGHVSLFWYQQALGQGPEFLTYFQNEAQLDKSGLPSDRFFAERPEGSVSTLKIQRTQQEDSAVYLCASSSPKGVGNEQFFGPGTRLTVL.

This clone came up a few times. The CDR3 is cut off 3 residues early in the read; its end comes from the germline J gene. The chain is built from TRBV6-2 or TRBV6-3 and TRBJ1-2, with a possible D match to TRBD1 (5 bases). The CDR3 runs to 14 residues. Germline-derived CDR1 and CDR2 are MNHEY and SVGEGT. The CDR3 reads CASSYLAGVNDYTF. The part of the CDR3 DNA that was read is TGTGCCAGCAGTTACTTAGCGGGGGTCAATGAC.

This clone was seen repeatedly, ten times or more. The read is 3 residues too short to cover the CDR3 end, so that end is filled in from the germline J gene. The chain uses TRBV29-1 and TRBJ1-2; no definite D call. The V end was cut by 0 bases, the J end by 7 bases, with 12 bases between. Germline V lookup: CDR1 SQVTM, CDR2 ANQGSEA. The length of the CDR3 is 13 residues. CDR3: CSVEDLGRGGYTF. Incomplete CDR3 DNA: TGCAGCGTTGAAGATCTGGGCCGGGGTGGC.

This clone occurred many times. CDR3 DNA, as far as it was read: TGTGCCAGCAGTGTTGCGGATAGGATTCAGCCC. Translating it yields CASSVADRIQP. The whole CDR3 is CASSVADRIQPQHF. The rearrangement uses TRBV2 and TRBJ1-5; D remains unclear. The CDR3 goes on 3 residues after the read ends, and that part is filled in from the germline J gene. V shed 4 bases and J shed 6 bases, with 13 bases lying between them. The CDR3 totals 14 residues. The germline V gene has CDR1 SNHLY and CDR2 FYNNEI.

In the case of this clone: Read data end 3 residues before the CDR3 end; the end is taken from the germline J gene. The chain uses TRBV7-9 and TRBJ2-3; no reliable D call. V lost 3 bases and J lost 2, with 9 bases in between. This CDR3 is built from 14 residues. CDR1 and CDR2 from the germline V gene are SEHNR and FQNEAQ (reference sequence). The CDR3 region is CASSLSLDTDTQYF. Partial CDR3 DNA: TGTGCCAGCAGCTTGAGCCTTGACACAGATACG.

This clone appeared a few times. The DNA ends 3 residues before the CDR3 does, and the rest of the CDR3 is filled in from the germline J gene. This chain connects TRBV6-9 to TRBJ2-3, with 9 bases fitting TRBD1. The CDR3 is 20 residues long. The germline gives CDR1 MNHGY, CDR2 SVAAGI. This CDR3 reads CASSYWSGTGKKDSNQPQYF. The CDR3 bases that were read are TGTGCCAGCAGTTATTGGTCAGGGACAGGGAAAAAAGATAGCAATCAGCCG.

The table lists this clone with a few counts. The CDR3 loop reads CASSPRPGQGRYNSPLFF. CDR3 bases read: TGTGCCAGCTCACCGAGGCCTGGACAGGGCCGTTATAATTCACCG. V is TRBV18 and J is TRBJ2-2, with TRBD1 matching over 8 bases. The CDR3 goes on 3 residues after the read ends, and that part is filled in from the germline J gene. The CDR3 extends over 18 amino acids. CDR1 and CDR2 (germline): KGHSH, LQKENI.

A word on this clone: The observed sequence ends 3 residues before the CDR3 terminus, with the missing tail filled in from the germline J gene. V gene TRBV11-2 combines with J gene TRBJ2-7, with D perhaps TRBD2 (6 bases). CDR1 and CDR2 from the germline V gene are SGHAT and FQNNGV. The CDR3 extends over 13 amino acids. V was pared by 5 bases and J by 4 bases, with 12 bases between. The DNA read from the CDR3 is TGTGCCAGCAGCCAGGACTACCGTTACGAG. As protein: CASSQDYRYE. The full CDR3 sequence reads CASSQDYRYEQYF.

Ten or more counts support this clone. Coverage ceases 3 residues before the CDR3 finishes, and the germline J gene fills in the end. The rearrangement joins TRBV13 to TRBJ2-1; D is unresolved. The CDR3 totals 11 residues. V shed 3 bases and J shed 7 bases, with 4 bases lying between them. The V gene's germline CDR1 is PRHDT and CDR2 FYEKMQ (reference sequence). The CDR3: CASSFQNEQFF. The CDR3 bases that were read are TGTGCCAGCAGCTTCCAGAATGAG.

The sequenced part of the CDR3 DNA is TGTGCCAGCACCCAGTCTGGGTCTGTCACAGATACC. Its protein is CASTQSGSVTDT. The full-length CDR3 reads as CASTQSGSVTDTQYF. The rearrangement joins TRBV5-5 to TRBJ2-5; D ambiguous. The observed sequence ends 3 residues before the CDR3 terminus, with the missing tail filled in from the germline J gene. The V gene's germline CDR1 is SGHKS and CDR2 YYEKEE (reference sequence). The CDR3 consists of 15 residues.

This clone was seen repeatedly, ten times or more. The read halts 3 residues ahead of the CDR3 end, with the missing end drawn from the germline J gene. The chain joins TRBV29-1 to TRBJ2-1; D may be TRBD2 (6 bases). Trimming removed 7 bases from V and 7 bases from J, with 11 bases in between. CDR1 is SQVTM and CDR2 is ANQGSEA in the germline V gene. The CDR3 runs 11 residues. The CDR3 spells CSGGLLNEQFF. CDR3 DNA (partial): TGCAGCGGGGGACTTTTGAATGAG.

This clone was seen many times. The DNA ends 3 residues before the CDR3 does, and the rest of the CDR3 is filled in from the germline J gene. The chain combines TRBV7-2 with TRBJ1-1; D gene uncertain. This CDR3 spans 15 amino acids. V lost 3 bases and J 6 bases, leaving 17 bases between the germline ends. Germline V gene lookup returns CDR1 SGHTA and CDR2 FQGNSA. The part of the CDR3 DNA that was read is TGTGCCAGCAGCTTCCCTAACCACTTCAACCCTGAA. As protein: CASSFPNHFNPE. The full-length CDR3 reads as CASSFPNHFNPEAFF.

This clone was detected ten times or more. The missing CDR3 end, 3 residues past where the read stops, is filled in from the germline J gene. The genes are TRBV6-2 or TRBV6-3 and TRBJ2-7, with 7 nucleotides matching TRBD1. The CDR3 is made up of 15 amino acids. Germline assignment: CDR1 MNHEY and CDR2 SVGEGT. With 0 bases clipped from V and 2 bases from J, the junction kept 4 bases outside the gene matches. CDR3 DNA, as far as it was read: TGTGCCAGCAGTTACTCCGACAGGGCAGCCTACGAG. Its protein is CASSYSDRAAYE. The full CDR3 protein is CASSYSDRAAYEQYF.

This clone showed up many times. The read ends 3 residues before the CDR3 terminus; that terminus is restored from the germline J gene. The chain couples TRBV5-5 to TRBJ1-4; no clear D. CDR3 size: 14 residues. Trimming shortened V by 1 base and J by 4 bases, and 8 bases separated the two germline ends. Germline CDR1 is SGHKS and CDR2 is YYEKEE (reference sequence). The CDR3 spells CASSLPSLNEKLFF. The CDR3 DNA, read in part, is TGTGCCAGCAGCTTGCCAAGCCTTAATGAAAAA.

The table lists this clone with many counts. The missing CDR3 end, 3 residues past where the read stops, is filled in from the germline J gene. The chain employs TRBV30 and TRBJ2-7, with D perhaps matching TRBD2 (6 bases). This CDR3 spans 15 amino acids. Germline lookup yields CDR1 GTSNPN and CDR2 SVGIG (reference sequence). V lost 2 bases and J lost 5, with 19 bases in between. The CDR3 DNA, read in part, is TGTGCCTGGAGTCACAGAGGAGGGTTGTTCGACGAG. Its translation: CAWSHRGGLFDE. Given in full, the CDR3 is CAWSHRGGLFDEQYF.

The sample holds many counts of this clone. The read stops 3 residues short of the end of the CDR3; the missing end is completed from the germline J gene. The genes are TRBV29-1 and TRBJ1-1; 7 nucleotides line up with TRBD1. From germline, CDR1 is SQVTM and CDR2 ANQGSEA. The CDR3 runs 12 residues. After removal of 3 bases from V and 6 bases from J, the junction contained 4 bases not matched to a gene. The CDR3 is CSVEGTAPEAFF. The CDR3 bases that were read are TGCAGCGTTGAGGGGACAGCTCCTGAA.

Of note for this clone: The sequenced fragment ends 3 residues before the CDR3 boundary, so the rest is inferred from the germline J gene. The rearrangement uses TRBV5-1 and TRBJ2-1, with D tentatively TRBD1 (6 bases). CDR1 and CDR2 (germline): SGHRS, YFSETQ. This CDR3 region has 16 residues. V lost 4 bases, J lost 0 bases, and 14 bases lay in between. This CDR3 is CASSPGTKSSYNEQFF. The part of the CDR3 DNA that was read is TGCGCCAGCAGCCCCGGGACAAAGAGCTCCTACAATGAG.

With respect to this clone: Coverage ceases 3 residues before the CDR3 finishes, and the germline J gene fills in the end. The chain couples TRBV10-2 to TRBJ1-6, with D unclear. Trimming left V 6 bases short and J 6 bases short, with 15 bases between. CDR1 is WSHSY, CDR2 SAAADI, per germline. CDR3 length: 15 residues. The CDR3 reads CASRAGWSANSPLHF. The part of the CDR3 DNA that was read is TGCGCCAGCAGAGCCGGGTGGTCGGCTAATTCACCC.

This clone appeared many times. From the germline J gene comes the end of the CDR3, since the read stops 3 residues before it. This sequence joins TRBV5-1 and TRBJ1-3, with 8 bases matching TRBD1. This CDR3 is 16 amino acids long. Germline trimming cut 4 bases from V and 2 bases from J; bases unmatched to any gene: 8. CDR1 is SGHRS, CDR2 YFSETQ, per germline. The CDR3 bases that were read are TGCGCCAGCAGCCCTAGCAGGGGGCATCCTGGAAACACC. Its translation is CASSPSRGHPGNT. The CDR3 reads in full as CASSPSRGHPGNTIYF.

Details on this clone: The read ends 3 residues shy of where the CDR3 ends; the end is completed using the germline J gene. This chain connects TRBV19 to TRBJ2-2; D is possibly TRBD2 (5 bases). CDR3 length: 14 amino acids. Germline-derived CDR1 and CDR2 are LNHDA and SQIVND (reference sequence). Here the CDR3 reads CASKAGSVNEKLFF. The sequenced CDR3 bases are TGTGCCAGTAAGGCGGGCAGTGTAAATGAAAAG.

In this sample, this clone turned up a few times. The read ends 3 residues before the CDR3 terminus; that terminus is restored from the germline J gene. This chain links TRBV7-9 with TRBJ1-1; a possible D gene is TRBD1 (5 bases). Germline V gene lookup returns CDR1 SEHNR and CDR2 FQNEAQ (reference sequence). The CDR3 extends over 15 amino acids. The CDR3: CASSLTTEISYEAFF. CDR3 bases read: TGTGCCAGCAGCCTAACGACAGAAATTTCCTACGAG.

This clone was counted a few times. The read finishes 3 residues shy of the CDR3 end, and the germline J gene is used to complete it. The chain employs TRBV10-2 and TRBJ2-2; tentatively, D is TRBD1 (6 bases). Germline V gene sequence: CDR1 WSHSY, CDR2 SAAADI. This CDR3 region has 13 residues. The covered CDR3 bases are TGCGCCAGCAGCAGGGGAACTAATGAAAAG. This encodes CASSRGTNEK. The CDR3 in its entirety is CASSRGTNEKLFF.

This clone came up many times. The read ends 3 residues before the CDR3 terminus; that terminus is restored from the germline J gene. The J gene is TRBJ2-2, the V gene TRBV7-3; 12 bases align to TRBD1. Germline V gene lookup returns CDR1 SGHTA and CDR2 FQGTGA. V gave up 3 bases and J gave up 7 bases; unmatched junction bases: 3. There are 15 residues in the CDR3. The chain's CDR3 is CASSLGQGAGGELFF. CDR3 DNA, as far as it was read: TGTGCCAGCAGCTTGGGACAGGGGGCTGGCGGGGAG.

This clone was counted ten times or more. Coverage ceases 3 residues before the CDR3 finishes, and the germline J gene fills in the end. The chain joins TRBV7-9 to TRBJ1-5; 7 bases map to TRBD1. This CDR3 has 14 amino acids. The germline V gene encodes CDR1 SEHNR and CDR2 FQNEAQ (reference sequence). V lost 4 bases, J lost 7 bases, and 7 bases stayed unmatched. CDR3 DNA (partial): TGTGCCAGCAGCTCGGCAGGGGGTTGGCAGCCC. As protein: CASSSAGGWQP. The CDR3 reads in full as CASSSAGGWQPQHF.

This clone was detected many times. With the read ending 3 residues before the CDR3 end, the germline J gene is used to fill in that end. This chain joins TRBV19 and TRBJ1-5, with D perhaps TRBD1 (5 bases). Germline CDR1 LNHDA, CDR2 SQIVND (reference sequence). The CDR3 totals 15 residues. V was trimmed by 6 bases and J by 0 bases, leaving 12 bases between them. The CDR3 reads CASRWGAYSNQPQHF. The DNA read from the CDR3 is TGTGCCAGTAGATGGGGCGCTTATAGCAATCAGCCC. The variable domain in full, with the rest retrieved from reference TRBV19 and TRBJ1-5, is DGGITQSPKYLFRKEGQNVTLSCEQNLNHDAMYWYRQDPGQGLRLIYYSQIVNDFQKGDIAEGYSVSREKKESFPLTVTSAQKNPTAFYLCASRWGAYSNQPQHFGDGTRLSIL.

This clone was seen ten or more times. The sequence runs out 3 residues before the end of the CDR3; the remainder is reconstructed from the germline J gene. The V and J genes are TRBV29-1 and TRBJ1-5, with D tentatively TRBD1 (6 bases). Trimming removed 1 base at V and 5 bases at J, with 12 bases between. Per the germline V gene, CDR1 is SQVTM and CDR2 is ANQGSEA. The CDR3 consists of 14 residues. The CDR3 spells CSVEVGGGDQPQHF. CDR3 bases read: TGCAGCGTTGAAGTGGGAGGGGGTGATCAGCCC.

This clone was counted at least ten times. The CDR3 end is not reached by the read, which stops 3 residues before it; the germline J gene fills it in. The chain carries TRBV11-3 and TRBJ2-7, with 8 positions matching TRBD1. Germline V gives CDR1 SGHNT, CDR2 YENEEA. CDR3 length: 15 residues. The trim removed 10 bases at V and 0 bases at J, leaving 11 bases unmatched. The covered CDR3 bases are TGTGCCAACCCATCAGGGGGCATATTCTCCTACGAG. Translating it yields CANPSGGIFSYE. Given in full, the CDR3 is CANPSGGIFSYEQYF.